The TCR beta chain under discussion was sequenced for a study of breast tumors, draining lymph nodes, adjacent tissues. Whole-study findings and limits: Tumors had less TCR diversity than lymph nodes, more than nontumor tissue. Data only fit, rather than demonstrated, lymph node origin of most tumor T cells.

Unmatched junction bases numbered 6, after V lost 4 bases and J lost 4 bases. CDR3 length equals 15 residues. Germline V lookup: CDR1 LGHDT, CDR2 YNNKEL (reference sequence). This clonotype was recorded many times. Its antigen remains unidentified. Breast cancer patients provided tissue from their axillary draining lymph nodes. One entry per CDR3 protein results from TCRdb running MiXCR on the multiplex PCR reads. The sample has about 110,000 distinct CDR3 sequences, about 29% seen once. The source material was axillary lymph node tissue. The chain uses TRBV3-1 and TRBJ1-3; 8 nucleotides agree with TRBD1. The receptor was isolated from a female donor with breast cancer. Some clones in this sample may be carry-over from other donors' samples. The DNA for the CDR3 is TGTGCCAGCAGCCCCCAGGGGGCTCGAGGAAACACCATATATTTT. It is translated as CASSPQGARGNTIYF. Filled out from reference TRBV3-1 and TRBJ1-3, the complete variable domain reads DTAVSQTPKYLVTQMGNDKSIKCEQNLGHDTMYWYKQDSKKFLKIMFSYNNKELIINETVPNRFSPKSPDKAHLNLHINSLELGDSAVYFCASSPQGARGNTIYFGEGSWLTVV.